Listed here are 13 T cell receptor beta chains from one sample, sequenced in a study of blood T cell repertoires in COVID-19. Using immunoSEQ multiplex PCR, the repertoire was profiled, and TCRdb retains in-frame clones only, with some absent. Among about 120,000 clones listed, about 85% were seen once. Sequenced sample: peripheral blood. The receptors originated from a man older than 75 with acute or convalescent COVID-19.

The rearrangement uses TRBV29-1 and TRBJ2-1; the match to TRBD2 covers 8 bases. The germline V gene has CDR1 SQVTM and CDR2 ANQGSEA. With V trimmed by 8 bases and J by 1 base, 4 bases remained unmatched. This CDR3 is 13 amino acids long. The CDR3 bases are TGCAGCACCCGGGAGGGATCCTACAATGAGCAGTTCTTC. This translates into CSTREGSYNEQFF.

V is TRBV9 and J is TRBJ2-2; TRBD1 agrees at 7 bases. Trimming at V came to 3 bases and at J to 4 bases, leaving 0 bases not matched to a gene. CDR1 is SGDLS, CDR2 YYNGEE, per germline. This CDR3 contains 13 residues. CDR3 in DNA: TGTGCCAGCAGCGGGACAGGCACCGGGGAGCTGTTTTTT. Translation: CASSGTGTGELFF. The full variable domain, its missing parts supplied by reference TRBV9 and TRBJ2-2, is DSGVTQTPKHLITATGQRVTLRCSPRSGDLSVYWYQQSLDQGLQFLIQYYNGEERAKGNILERFSAQQFPDLHSELNLSSLELGDSALYFCASSGTGTGELFFGEGSRLTVL.

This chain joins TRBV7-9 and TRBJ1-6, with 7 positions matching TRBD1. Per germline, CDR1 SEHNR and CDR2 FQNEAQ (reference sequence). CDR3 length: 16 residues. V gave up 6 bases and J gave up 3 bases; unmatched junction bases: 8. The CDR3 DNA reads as TGTGCCAGCAGGTCATACGGGACAGACTATAATTCACCCCTCCACTTT. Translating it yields CASRSYGTDYNSPLHF.

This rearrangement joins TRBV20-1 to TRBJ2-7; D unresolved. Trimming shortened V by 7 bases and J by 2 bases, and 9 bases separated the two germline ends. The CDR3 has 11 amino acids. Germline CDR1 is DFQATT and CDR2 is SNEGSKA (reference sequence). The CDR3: CSGSETYEQYF. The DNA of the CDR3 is TGCAGTGGTTCTGAGACCTACGAGCAGTACTTC.

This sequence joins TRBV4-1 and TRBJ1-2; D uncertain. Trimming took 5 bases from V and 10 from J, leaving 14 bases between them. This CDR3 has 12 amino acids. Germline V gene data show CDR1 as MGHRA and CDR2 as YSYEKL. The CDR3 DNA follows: TGCGCCAGCAGCTCTGAGTTAGTTGACTACACCTTC. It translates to CASSSELVDYTF.

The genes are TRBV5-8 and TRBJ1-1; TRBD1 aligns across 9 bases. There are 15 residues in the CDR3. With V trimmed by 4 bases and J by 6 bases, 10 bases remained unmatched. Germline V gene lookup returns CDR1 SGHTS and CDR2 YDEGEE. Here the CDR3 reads CASSRPGQGFSEAFF. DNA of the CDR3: TGTGCCAGCAGCCGACCGGGACAGGGATTCTCTGAAGCTTTCTTT.

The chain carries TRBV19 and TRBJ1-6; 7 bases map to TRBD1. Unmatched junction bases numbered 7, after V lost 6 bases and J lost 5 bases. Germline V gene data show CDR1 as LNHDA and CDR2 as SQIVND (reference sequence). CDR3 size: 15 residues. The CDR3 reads CASRSDRVDNSPLHF. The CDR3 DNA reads TGTGCCAGTAGATCCGACAGGGTGGATAATTCACCCCTCCACTTT.

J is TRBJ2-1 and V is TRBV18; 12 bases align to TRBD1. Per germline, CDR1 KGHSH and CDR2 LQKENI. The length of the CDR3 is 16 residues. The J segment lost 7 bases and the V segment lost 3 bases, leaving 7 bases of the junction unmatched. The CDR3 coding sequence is TGTGCCAGCTCACCGCCGGGACAGGGGGCGGGTAATGAGCAGTTCTTC. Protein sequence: CASSPPGQGAGNEQFF.

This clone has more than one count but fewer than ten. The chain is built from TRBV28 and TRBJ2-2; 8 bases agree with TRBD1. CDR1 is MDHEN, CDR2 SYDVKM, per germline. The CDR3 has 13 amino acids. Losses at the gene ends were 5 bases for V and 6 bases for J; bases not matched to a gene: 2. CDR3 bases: TGTGCCAGCAGTACAGGGGGTTCCGGGGAGCTGTTTTTT. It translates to CASSTGGSGELFF.

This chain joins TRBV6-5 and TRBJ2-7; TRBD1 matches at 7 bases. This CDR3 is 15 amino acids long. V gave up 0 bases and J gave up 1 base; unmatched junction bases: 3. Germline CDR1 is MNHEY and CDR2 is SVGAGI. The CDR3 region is CASSYSGQASYEQYF. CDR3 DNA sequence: TGTGCCAGCAGTTACTCAGGACAGGCTTCCTACGAGCAGTACTTC.

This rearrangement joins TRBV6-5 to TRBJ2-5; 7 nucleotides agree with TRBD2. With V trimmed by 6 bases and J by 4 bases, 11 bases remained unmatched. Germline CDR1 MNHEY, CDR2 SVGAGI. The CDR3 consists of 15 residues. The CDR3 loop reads CASRGGLLGGETQYF. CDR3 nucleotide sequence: TGTGCCAGCAGGGGGGGACTACTTGGTGGAGAGACCCAGTACTTC.

The CDR3 nucleotides are TGTGCCAGTAGTATTTCCCTTGCCCAGAACTATGGCTACACCTTC. Protein: CASSISLAQNYGYTF. This chain uses TRBV19 with TRBJ1-2, with D unresolved. Germline V CDR1 and CDR2: LNHDA, SQIVND (reference sequence). The V gene lost 3 bases and the J gene lost 2 bases, with 13 bases spanning the gap. There are 15 residues in the CDR3.

This CDR3 is CASSLDPGYEQYF. In DNA, the CDR3 is TGTGCCAGCAGTTTAGATCCGGGGTACGAGCAGTACTTC. This rearrangement joins TRBV12-3 or TRBV12-4 to TRBJ2-7, with a tentative D call TRBD2 (5 bases). Trimming pared 1 base from V and 4 bases from J, leaving 8 bases between. CDR3 size: 13 residues.